Following are 17 T cell receptor beta chains from one sample sequenced in a study of cytomegalovirus exposure and HLA in healthy donors. A multiplex PCR was run with 60 Vbeta primers and 13 Jbeta primers. Sequencing used immunoSEQ multiplex PCR; TCRdb keeps in-frame clones, though not all of them. The sample carries some 120,000 clones, more than 9% recorded once. The sample consisted of PBMCs. Receptors originate from a woman aged 18-29 years in good health and CMV-seropositive.

Here the CDR3 DNA reads TGTGCCAGCCGGGAGACAGGGGGCACAGATACGCAGTATTTT. As protein: CASRETGGTDTQYF. The V call is TRBV28, the J call TRBJ2-3; 8 nucleotides align to TRBD1. After removal of 8 bases from V and 1 base from J, the junction contained 5 bases not matched to a gene. CDR1 and CDR2 (germline): MDHEN, SYDVKM. The CDR3 is made up of 14 amino acids. Full variable domain (outside the CDR3, taken from reference TRBV28 and TRBJ2-3): DVKVTQSSRYLVKRTGEKVFLECVQDMDHENMFWYRQDPGLGLRLIYFSYDVKMKEKGDIPEGYSVSREKKERFSLILESASTNQTSMYLCASRETGGTDTQYFGPGTRLTVL.

The table lists this clone with a few counts. The chain carries TRBV27 and TRBJ2-5, with 7 bases matching TRBD2. The germline CDR1 and CDR2 sequences are MNHEY and SMNVEV (reference sequence). V shed 0 bases, J shed 5 bases, and the junction held 9 bases outside the gene matches. CDR3 size: 16 residues. CDR3 sequence reads: CASSLSGGSVWETQYF. The CDR3 DNA sequence: TGTGCCAGCAGTTTATCGGGGGGGTCGGTTTGGGAGACCCAGTACTTC.

Notes on this clone: The sample holds other DNA sequences that translate to the same CDR3. V and J are TRBV14 and TRBJ2-5, with 7 bases that match TRBD1. The CDR3 is 14 amino acids. Germline CDR1 and CDR2: SGHDN and FVKESK. V shed 4 bases and J 2 bases; nucleotides not matched to a gene: 4. In DNA form, the CDR3 reads TGTGCCAGCAGCCCTCGGACAGGACAAGAGACCCAGTACTTC. Protein product: CASSPRTGQETQYF.

The table lists this clone with a few counts. The genes are TRBV6-1 and TRBJ2-6; D call uncertain. The ends were cut back, 0 bases at V and 1 base at J, with 4 bases in the middle. This CDR3 is built from 15 residues. Looked up from germline, CDR1 is MNHNS and CDR2 is SASEGT. CDR3 amino acids: CASSEATSGANVLTF. The CDR3 DNA sequence: TGTGCCAGCAGTGAAGCGACATCTGGGGCCAACGTCCTGACTTTC.

V is TRBV19 and J is TRBJ2-1, with a tentative D call TRBD2 (5 bases). V lost 6 bases, J lost 9 bases, and 18 bases lay in between. Looked up from germline, CDR1 is LNHDA and CDR2 is SQIVND (reference sequence). CDR3 length: 14 residues. CDR3 amino acids: CASSPGYVVGEQFF. Here the CDR3 DNA reads TGTGCCAGTAGCCCGGGATATGTTGTGGGTGAGCAGTTCTTC.

This clone has just a few counts. V and J are TRBV28 and TRBJ2-5, with 8 positions matching TRBD1. Germline V gene lookup returns CDR1 MDHEN and CDR2 SYDVKM. The CDR3 sequence is 14 residues long. V trimming: 6 bases; J trimming: 6 bases; junction bases outside the gene matches: 9. The CDR3: CASRTGQGSKTQYF. The DNA for the CDR3 is TGTGCCAGCAGAACTGGACAGGGATCAAAGACCCAGTACTTC. Supplemented by reference TRBV28 and TRBJ2-5, the full variable domain reads DVKVTQSSRYLVKRTGEKVFLECVQDMDHENMFWYRQDPGLGLRLIYFSYDVKMKEKGDIPEGYSVSREKKERFSLILESASTNQTSMYLCASRTGQGSKTQYFGPGTRLLVL.

In regard to this clone: One end of the junction is discordant with germline, which a read error may explain. This chain links TRBV7-7 with TRBJ2-5, with TRBD2 as a possible D gene (7 bases). Per germline, CDR1 SSHAT and CDR2 FNYEAQ (reference sequence). This CDR3 is built from 14 residues. Written as DNA, the CDR3 is TGTGCTAGCAGCTCGATGGGGGGGCGGGAGACCCAGTACTTC. Protein sequence: CASSSMGGRETQYF.

This clone showed up just a few times. The genes are TRBV11-3 and TRBJ1-1; 7 nucleotides match TRBD1. This CDR3 is built from 15 residues. The junction had 6 bases not matched to a gene; V was cut back by 5 bases and J by 0 bases. Germline V lookup: CDR1 SGHNT, CDR2 YENEEA. The CDR3 DNA is TGTGCCAGCAGCCCCACAGGGGACATGAACACTGAAGCTTTCTTT. Its protein is CASSPTGDMNTEAFF.

This chain uses TRBV28 with TRBJ2-5; the match to TRBD1 covers 9 bases. The germline V gene encodes CDR1 MDHEN and CDR2 SYDVKM. Germline trimming cut 7 bases from V and 4 bases from J; bases unmatched to any gene: 13. The CDR3 covers 16 residues. The CDR3 sequence: CASKFEGTGRRETQYF. As DNA, the CDR3 is TGTGCCAGCAAGTTCGAGGGGACAGGGCGTAGAGAGACCCAGTACTTC.

In this sample, this clone turned up a few times. This rearrangement joins TRBV11-3 to TRBJ2-7, with TRBD1 matching 11 bases. Per germline, CDR1 SGHNT and CDR2 YENEEA. V shed 5 bases and J 5 bases; nucleotides not matched to a gene: 8. This CDR3 comprises 15 residues. The CDR3 DNA sequence: TGTGCCAGCAGCCTAGGGACAGGGGGAAGTAACGAGCAGTACTTC. It is translated as CASSLGTGGSNEQYF.

The table lists this clone with a few counts. This sequence joins TRBV29-1 and TRBJ2-1, with 7 bases fitting TRBD2. Trimming removed 4 bases from V and 7 bases from J; junction bases left unmatched: 22. Germline-derived CDR1 and CDR2 are SQVTM and ANQGSEA. The CDR3 covers 18 residues. The CDR3 coding sequence is TGCAGCGTTGGCCCCAGAGCCAGCGTTTGGGAGGGCCGTAATGAGCAGTTCTTC. Amino acid sequence: CSVGPRASVWEGRNEQFF.

The rearrangement links TRBV30 to TRBJ1-1, with a weak D call TRBD1 (5 bases). The CDR3 contains 12 residues. The germline CDR1 and CDR2 sequences are GTSNPN and SVGIG (reference sequence). With 3 bases removed from V and 6 bases from J, the gap between germline ends came to 11 bases. CDR3 bases: TGTGCCTGGAGCGATGGGACTCCTGAAGCTTTCTTT. Translation gives CAWSDGTPEAFF.

The chain combines TRBV10-3 with TRBJ2-3, with D possibly being TRBD2 (6 bases). This CDR3 region has 16 residues. With 10 bases removed from V and 0 bases from J, the gap between germline ends came to 20 bases. Per germline, CDR1 ENHRY and CDR2 SYGVKD. CDR3 bases: TGTGCCACCACGCCTCGGGCAGGGACTAGCACAGATACGCAGTATTTT. Residues: CATTPRAGTSTDTQYF.

Only a few counts were recorded for this clone. The rearrangement uses TRBV30 and TRBJ2-1; TRBD2 matches at 11 bases. V was pared by 3 bases and J by 9 bases, with 13 bases of the junction left unmatched. Looked up from germline, CDR1 is GTSNPN and CDR2 is SVGIG (reference sequence). This CDR3 is built from 16 residues. The CDR3 nucleotides read TGTGCCTGGAGCCCCATCCCTGGGACTAGCGGAACTGAGCAGTTCTTC. Protein product: CAWSPIPGTSGTEQFF.

Here the CDR3 reads CAISEWRGPYEQYF. Written as DNA, the CDR3 is TGTGCCATCAGTGAGTGGCGGGGTCCCTACGAGCAGTACTTC. This chain uses TRBV10-3 with TRBJ2-7; D may be TRBD2 (6 bases). Trimming took off 1 base at V and 2 bases at J, with 9 bases between the two ends. CDR1 ENHRY and CDR2 SYGVKD come from the germline V gene. CDR3 length: 14 residues.

This rearrangement joins TRBV30 to TRBJ2-5; TRBD2 aligns across 8 bases. The CDR3 extends over 13 amino acids. The junction had 9 bases not matched to a gene; V was cut back by 8 bases and J by 4 bases. Germline CDR1 is GTSNPN and CDR2 is SVGIG (reference sequence). The CDR3 DNA is TGTGCCGGAGAGCGGGAGCGGGGAGAGACCCAGTACTTC. Its protein product is CAGERERGETQYF.

This chain connects TRBV19 to TRBJ1-2; 8 bases are shared with TRBD1. Germline V CDR1 and CDR2: LNHDA, SQIVND (reference sequence). The CDR3 spans 16 residues. J lost 0 bases, V lost 1 base, and 4 bases had no gene match. The CDR3 loop reads CASSIGRGQANYGYTF. In nucleotides, the CDR3 is TGTGCCAGTAGTATAGGCAGGGGGCAAGCTAACTATGGCTACACCTTC.